One sample yielded the 14 T cell receptor beta chains listed below, sequenced in a study of naive and memory T cell subsets. The beta constant-region primer was an equimolar mix of two oligonucleotides covering TRBC1 and TRBC2. TCRdb processed the UMI-ligation and nested PCR reads anew with MiXCR; each CDR3 protein has one entry. Counted here are fewer than 30,000 distinct CDR3 sequences, approximately 11% occurring once; the ten biggest clones make up around a sixth. The sequenced sample consisted of effector memory CD4+ T cells from blood. Subset noted: effector memory, CD45RA- CD27-. The receptors here all came from a human donor in good health.

This clonotype was seen many times. The chain uses TRBV18 and TRBJ1-4; a weak D match, TRBD1 (5 bases). The CDR3 extends over 15 amino acids. The germline V gene encodes CDR1 KGHSH and CDR2 LQKENI. V lost 2 bases to trimming and J lost 3 bases, with 10 bases between them. The CDR3 DNA follows: TGTGCCAGCTCACCATTAGAAGGGGCTAATGAAAAACTGTTTTTT. The encoded protein is CASSPLEGANEKLFF.

A few counts support this clonotype. V usage is TRBV18 and J usage is TRBJ1-1, with D maybe TRBD1 (5 bases). The V and J ends lost 2 bases and 3 bases respectively, with 7 bases between them. In germline, CDR1 is KGHSH, CDR2 LQKENI. CDR3 length equals 13 residues. The CDR3 region has the DNA TGTGCCAGCTCACCAGTAGGGGACACTGAAGCTTTCTTT. It yields the protein CASSPVGDTEAFF.

Judged by abundance, this clonotype is medium-sized. CDR3 DNA: TGTGCCAGCAGTCGACAGAGCACAGATACGCAGTATTTT. This encodes CASSRQSTDTQYF. The rearrangement joins TRBV3-1 to TRBJ2-3; a weak D match, TRBD1 (5 bases). The CDR3 totals 13 residues. CDR1 and CDR2 (germline): LGHDT, YNNKEL (reference sequence). V lost 6 bases to trimming and J lost 0 bases, with 7 bases between them.

V usage is TRBV5-1 and J usage is TRBJ1-6, with 7 bases aligning to TRBD1. From germline, CDR1 is SGHRS and CDR2 YFSETQ. The CDR3 is made up of 14 amino acids. The ends lost 4 bases at V and 8 bases at J; junction bases unmatched: 6. The CDR3 DNA is TGCGCCAGCAGCGCCCGGGACAGAGATTCACCCCTCCACTTT. Its protein product is CASSARDRDSPLHF.

In its sample, this clonotype was seen many times. The chain has TRBV5-8 and TRBJ1-5, with 9 bases lining up with TRBD1. The germline CDR1 and CDR2 sequences are SGHTS and YDEGEE. CDR3 size: 15 residues. The V segment lost 4 bases and the J segment 4 bases; nucleotides outside the gene matches: 6. The CDR3 region is CASSGGQGINQPQHF. The DNA of the CDR3 is TGTGCCAGCAGCGGGGGACAGGGAATTAATCAGCCCCAGCATTTT.

This clonotype was picked up many times. The V call is TRBV6-5, the J call TRBJ1-1; a weak D match, TRBD1 (5 bases). This CDR3 comprises 14 residues. From germline, CDR1 is MNHEY and CDR2 SVGAGI. V was cut by 4 bases and J by 1 base, with 10 bases left in between. DNA for the CDR3: TGTGCCAGCAGTTCGAGACAGCCGAACACTGAAGCTTTCTTT. Its translation: CASSSRQPNTEAFF.

This clonotype was recorded many times. The chain has TRBV10-3 and TRBJ2-7; D perhaps matches TRBD2 (6 bases). The ends were cut back, 6 bases at V and 2 bases at J, with 17 bases in the middle. Germline V gene data show CDR1 as ENHRY and CDR2 as SYGVKD. The CDR3 has 15 residues. The CDR3, as DNA: TGTGCCATCAGCCAAGGGACTGGACCCCCCTACGAGCAGTACTTC. Translation gives CAISQGTGPPYEQYF.

This clonotype was counted between two and nine times. The chain recombines TRBV2 with TRBJ1-5; D is undetermined. V lost 0 bases to trimming and J lost 12 bases, with 9 bases between them. The length of the CDR3 is 12 residues. Per the germline V gene, CDR1 is SNHLY and CDR2 is FYNNEI. The CDR3 loop is CASSEALGRQHF. The CDR3 nucleotides read TGTGCCAGCAGTGAAGCGCTAGGGCGCCAGCATTTT.

This clonotype was seen a few times. The rearrangement joins TRBV6-5 to TRBJ2-5, with D uncertain. The V gene's germline CDR1 is MNHEY and CDR2 SVGAGI. The CDR3 has 11 residues. Trimming pared 6 bases from V and 5 bases from J, leaving 7 bases between. The CDR3 DNA follows: TGTGCCAGCAGGCTCGGGGAGACCCAGTACTTC. Amino acids: CASRLGETQYF.

This clonotype has a count of ten or more. This sequence joins TRBV18 and TRBJ1-5; maybe TRBD1 (5 bases). The V and J ends lost 3 bases and 6 bases respectively, with 15 bases between them. This CDR3 spans 15 amino acids. Germline V lookup: CDR1 KGHSH, CDR2 LQKENI. CDR3 sequence: CASSPGRGMGQPQHF. The CDR3 nucleotides are TGTGCCAGCTCACCGGGTCGGGGGATGGGTCAGCCCCAGCATTTT.

In its sample, this clonotype was seen a few times. The rearrangement uses TRBV2 and TRBJ1-6; D not resolved. The CDR3 covers 14 residues. The V gene lost 6 bases and the J gene lost 2 bases, with 8 bases spanning the gap. Germline values: CDR1 SNHLY, CDR2 FYNNEI. The CDR3 DNA is TGTGCCAGCAGAGTTGACCCCTATAATTCACCCCTCCACTTT. Amino acid sequence: CASRVDPYNSPLHF.

This clonotype has only a few counts. The chain is built from TRBV20-1 and TRBJ2-3, with 9 nucleotides matching TRBD2. The CDR3 consists of 14 residues. J gave up 0 bases and V 5 bases, and 3 bases lay outside the gene matches. Germline CDR1 DFQATT, CDR2 SNEGSKA (reference sequence). The DNA for the CDR3 is TGCAGTGCTTATAGCGGGAGAAGCACAGATACGCAGTATTTT. This gives the protein CSAYSGRSTDTQYF.

This clonotype was seen repeatedly, ten times or more. The chain links TRBV5-5 to TRBJ1-4; perhaps TRBD1 as D (5 bases). The CDR3 covers 15 residues. Trimming took 3 bases from V and 3 from J, leaving 12 bases between them. Per the germline V gene, CDR1 is SGHKS and CDR2 is YYEKEE (reference sequence). The CDR3 DNA reads as TGTGCCAGCAGCTGGGATTGGGGGGCTAATGAAAAACTGTTTTTT. It translates to CASSWDWGANEKLFF. Full variable domain (remainder filled in from reference TRBV5-5 and TRBJ1-4): DAGVTQSPTHLIKTRGQQVTLRCSPISGHKSVSWYQQVLGQGPQFIFQYYEKEERGRGNFPDRFSARQFPNYSSELNVNALLLGDSALYLCASSWDWGANEKLFFGSGTQLSVL.

This clonotype turned up a few times. This chain uses TRBV7-2 with TRBJ2-7, with 15 bases that match TRBD2. Germline CDR1 and CDR2: SGHTA and FQGNSA. The CDR3 is 16 residues long. Losses at the gene ends were 3 bases for V and 2 bases for J; bases not matched to a gene: 2. The CDR3 nucleotides are TGTGCCAGCAGCTTGGGACTAGCGGGGGGTGCCTACGAGCAGTACTTC. It codes for CASSLGLAGGAYEQYF.